This T cell receptor (beta chain) was sequenced during a study of T cell responses to AZD1222 COVID-19 vaccine. The overall study: Recipients boosted at about 4 weeks or about 12 weeks are pooled.

Worth noting for this clone: Its antigen is still unknown.

Study-wide results and limits: Only after the peak T cell response were repertoires sampled. Breadth and depth of Spike-specific TCRs rose after two AZD1222 doses. Mostly white British, mostly female donors; authors suggested clonal diversity may be underestimated.

Trimming removed 8 bases from V and 5 bases from J; junction bases left unmatched: 8. The CDR3 runs 13 residues. The germline V gene encodes CDR1 MNHEY and CDR2 SMNVEV (reference sequence). Sequenced by immunoSEQ multiplex PCR; TCRdb stores in-frame clones only, minus some. The sample lists 100,000 or so clones; more than 70% were seen once. The input for sequencing was peripheral blood, taken on day 0 of AZD1222 vaccination. This chain uses TRBV27 with TRBJ1-1; TRBD1 agrees at 7 bases. The origin of this receptor is an adult in good health. The CDR3 reads CASRNRGGTEAFF. CDR3 nucleotides: TGTGCCAGCCGAAACAGGGGAGGAACTGAAGCTTTCTTT.